This T cell receptor beta chain was sequenced for a study of T cell responses to AZD1222 COVID-19 vaccine. Study-wide points: The study identified only a handful of AZD1222 recipients as seropositive at baseline.

To note about this clone: Its specificity is unknown.

The assay was immunoSEQ multiplex PCR, and TCRdb's table has in-frame clones only and misses some. The sample carries over 150,000 clones, around 94% recorded once. The ends were cut back, 2 bases at V and 6 bases at J, with 5 bases in the middle. Per germline, CDR1 MNHEY and CDR2 SVGAGI. The CDR3 has 11 amino acids. The chain employs TRBV6-5 and TRBJ2-7; no clear D gene. The sample in question was peripheral blood, obtained 28 days after the second AZD1222 dose. The TCR was taken from an adult who received the AZD1222 COVID-19 vaccine. CDR3 bases: TGTGCCAGCAGTTACGAGTTCGAGCAGTACTTC. Translating it yields CASSYEFEQYF.